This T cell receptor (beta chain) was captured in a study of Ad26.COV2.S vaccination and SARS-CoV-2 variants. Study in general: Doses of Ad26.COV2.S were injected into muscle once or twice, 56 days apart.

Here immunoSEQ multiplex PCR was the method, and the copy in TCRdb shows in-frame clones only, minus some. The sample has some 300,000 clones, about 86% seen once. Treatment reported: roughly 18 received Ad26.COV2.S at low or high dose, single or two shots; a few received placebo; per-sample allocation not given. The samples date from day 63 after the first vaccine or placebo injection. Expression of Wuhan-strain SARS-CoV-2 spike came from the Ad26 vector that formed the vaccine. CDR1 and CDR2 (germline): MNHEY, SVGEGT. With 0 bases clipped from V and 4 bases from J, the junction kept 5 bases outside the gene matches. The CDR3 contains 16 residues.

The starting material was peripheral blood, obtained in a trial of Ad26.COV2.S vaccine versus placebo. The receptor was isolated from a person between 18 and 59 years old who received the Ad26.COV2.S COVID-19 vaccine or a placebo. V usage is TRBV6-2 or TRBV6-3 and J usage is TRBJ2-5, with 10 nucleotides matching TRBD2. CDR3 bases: TGTGCCAGCAGTTACTCCCAGCGGGGGGGAAGAGAGACCCAGTACTTC. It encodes CASSYSQRGGRETQYF.